The 5 T cell receptor beta chains below come from one sample, sequenced in a study of blood T cell repertoires in COVID-19. Libraries were prepared by immunoSEQ multiplex PCR; TCRdb keeps only in-frame clonotypes and omits some of them. The table lists about 170,000 clones, roughly 84% of them singletons. The sequencing input was peripheral blood. The receptors were sampled from an older woman with COVID-19, enrolled during active disease.

The V and J genes are TRBV12-3 or TRBV12-4 and TRBJ1-5, with TRBD1 as a possible D gene (5 bases). This CDR3 region has 11 residues. Trimming took 5 bases from V and 9 from J, leaving 8 bases between them. The CDR3 region is CASSLGGPQHF. The CDR3 nucleotides read TGTGCCAGCAGTCTGGGGGGGCCCCAGCATTTT.

The CDR3 nucleotides are TGTGCCAGTAGTATCGTAGCGAATCAGCCCCAGCATTTT. Amino acid sequence: CASSIVANQPQHF. The chain links TRBV19 to TRBJ1-5; no firm D call. Germline CDR1 LNHDA, CDR2 SQIVND (reference sequence). V lost 3 bases, J lost 4 bases, and 7 bases lay in between. The CDR3 consists of 13 residues. The complete variable domain, with remaining parts taken from reference TRBV19 and TRBJ1-5, reads DGGITQSPKYLFRKEGQNVTLSCEQNLNHDAMYWYRQDPGQGLRLIYYSQIVNDFQKGDIAEGYSVSREKKESFPLTVTSAQKNPTAFYLCASSIVANQPQHFGDGTRLSIL.

This sequence joins TRBV28 and TRBJ1-2; no firm D call. CDR1 MDHEN and CDR2 SYDVKM come from the germline V gene. V gave up 8 bases and J gave up 4 bases, with 14 bases separating them. The CDR3 has 13 residues. The CDR3 spells CASSDPGPYGYTF. CDR3 in DNA: TGTGCCAGCTCTGACCCGGGTCCCTATGGCTACACCTTC.

This clone has a handful of counts. The rearrangement joins TRBV6-5 to TRBJ1-6; 7 bases are a match to TRBD1. Trimming removed 6 bases from V and 7 bases from J; junction bases left unmatched: 9. Germline V gives CDR1 MNHEY, CDR2 SVGAGI. CDR3 length: 15 residues. CDR3 amino acids: CASRQAGGLNSPLHF. For the CDR3, the DNA is TGTGCCAGCAGGCAAGCAGGGGGATTGAATTCACCCCTCCACTTT.

The genes are TRBV5-4 and TRBJ1-1; a weak D match, TRBD1 (5 bases). This CDR3 has 14 residues. Germline CDR1 and CDR2: SGHNT and YYREEE (reference sequence). Trimming cost V 4 bases and J 4 bases, with 14 bases left between them. The CDR3 sequence is CASSPAGGFTEAFF. The CDR3 DNA reads as TGTGCCAGCAGCCCAGCGGGGGGGTTCACTGAAGCTTTCTTT.